The sequence of this T cell receptor beta chain was determined in a study of control samples from healthy donors and cancer patients. V lost 6 bases and J lost 9, with 15 bases in between. Germline values: CDR1 MNHEY, CDR2 SMNVEV (reference sequence). This CDR3 has 14 residues. The assay was immunoSEQ multiplex PCR, and TCRdb's table has in-frame clones only and misses some. The profile shows about 140,000 clones, roughly 89% of them singletons. The chain carries TRBV27 and TRBJ1-6; tentative D call: TRBD1 (5 bases). Source material: blood. The source is a man aged 25 to 45 in good health. The CDR3 spells CASRAGTAVSPLHF. The CDR3 DNA reads as TGTGCCAGCAGGGCCGGGACTGCCGTTTCACCCCTCCACTTT.